Listed below are T cell receptor beta chains from one sample, sequenced in a study of blood T cells in healthy people across ages. Via MiXCR, TCRdb re-called the 5' RACE reads, giving one row per CDR3 protein. The sample yields roughly 1.5 million distinct CDR3 sequences, about 45% seen once. The sequencing input was blood. These TCRs come from a woman aged 18-30 years in good health. Both conserved end residues are part of each CDR3. Fields, in order: CDR3 length, D gene, clone size, J gene, V gene, CDR3 protein, CDR3 DNA. D genes are given only for firm matches. A clone size is listed for some rows: how often the clone was seen (once, few, many), or a class if it is expanded.

cdr3_length: 14
d_call: TRBD2
clone_size: -
j_call: TRBJ2-7
v_call: TRBV10-3
cdr3_aa: CAISGTSAPYEQYF
cdr3_nt: TGTGCCATCAGCGGGACTAGCGCACCCTACGAGCAGTACTTC

cdr3_length: 14
d_call: -
clone_size: -
j_call: TRBJ1-2
v_call: TRBV6-5
cdr3_aa: CASSSAKEGFGYTF
cdr3_nt: TGTGCCAGCAGTTCCGCCAAAGAGGGGTTTGGCTACACCTTC

cdr3_length: 13
d_call: -
clone_size: -
j_call: TRBJ2-1
v_call: TRBV7-9
cdr3_aa: CASSLFSHNEQFF
cdr3_nt: TGTGCCAGCAGCTTATTTTCCCACAATGAGCAGTTCTTC

cdr3_length: 14
d_call: -
clone_size: -
j_call: TRBJ2-7
v_call: TRBV7-7
cdr3_aa: CASSPLGDYNEQYF
cdr3_nt: TGTGCTAGCAGCCCGCTGGGAGATTACAATGAGCAGTACTTC

cdr3_length: 13
d_call: -
clone_size: -
j_call: TRBJ1-1
v_call: TRBV12-3/TRBV12-4
cdr3_aa: CASSGNRNTEAFF
cdr3_nt: TGTGCCAGCAGTGGTAACAGGAACACTGAAGCTTTCTTT

cdr3_length: 14
d_call: TRBD1
clone_size: many
j_call: TRBJ2-4
v_call: TRBV29-1
cdr3_aa: CSVAGQLAKNIQYF
cdr3_nt: TGCAGCGTTGCGGGACAGCTAGCCAAAAACATTCAGTACTTC

cdr3_length: 14
d_call: -
clone_size: few
j_call: TRBJ1-1
v_call: TRBV5-5
cdr3_aa: CASFGHLMNTEAFF
cdr3_nt: TGTGCCAGCTTCGGTCACCTCATGAACACTGAAGCTTTCTTT

cdr3_length: 15
d_call: TRBD1
clone_size: -
j_call: TRBJ2-3
v_call: TRBV9
cdr3_aa: CASSETGGDTDTQYF
cdr3_nt: TGTGCCAGCAGCGAGACAGGGGGGGACACAGATACGCAGTATTTT

cdr3_length: 14
d_call: TRBD1
clone_size: -
j_call: TRBJ2-7
v_call: TRBV5-1
cdr3_aa: CASSHQTGYHEQYF
cdr3_nt: TGCGCCAGCAGCCATCAGACAGGGTACCACGAGCAGTACTTC

cdr3_length: 15
d_call: -
clone_size: -
j_call: TRBJ1-1
v_call: TRBV6-2/TRBV6-3
cdr3_aa: CASSPRGSGSTEAFF
cdr3_nt: TGTGCCAGCAGCCCGCGGGGGTCAGGTAGCACTGAAGCTTTCTTT

cdr3_length: 15
d_call: -
clone_size: -
j_call: TRBJ2-7
v_call: TRBV5-1
cdr3_aa: CASSPHKEYSDEQYF
cdr3_nt: TGCGCCAGCAGCCCCCATAAAGAGTACAGCGATGAGCAGTACTTC

cdr3_length: 15
d_call: -
clone_size: -
j_call: TRBJ2-2
v_call: TRBV27
cdr3_aa: CASSSRGATTGELFF
cdr3_nt: TGTGCCAGCAGTTCACGGGGGGCGACCACCGGGGAGCTGTTTTTT

cdr3_length: 15
d_call: -
clone_size: few
j_call: TRBJ2-1
v_call: TRBV20-1
cdr3_aa: CSARDQGGGHNEQFF
cdr3_nt: TGCAGTGCTAGAGATCAGGGCGGGGGCCACAATGAGCAGTTCTTC

cdr3_length: 15
d_call: TRBD1
clone_size: once
j_call: TRBJ1-4
v_call: TRBV7-2
cdr3_aa: CASSWTGTTNEKLFF
cdr3_nt: TGTGCCAGCAGCTGGACAGGGACCACTAATGAAAAACTGTTTTTT

cdr3_length: 14
d_call: -
clone_size: -
j_call: TRBJ1-3
v_call: TRBV7-9
cdr3_aa: CASSLWTTEATIYF
cdr3_nt: TGTGCCAGCAGCTTATGGACAACCGAAGCCACCATATATTTT

cdr3_length: 15
d_call: TRBD2
clone_size: -
j_call: TRBJ2-3
v_call: TRBV2
cdr3_aa: CASRLAGYSTDTQYF
cdr3_nt: TGTGCCAGCAGACTAGCGGGGTACTCTACAGATACGCAGTATTTT

cdr3_length: 15
d_call: -
clone_size: few
j_call: TRBJ1-5
v_call: TRBV4-1
cdr3_aa: CASSQEFRSNQPQHF
cdr3_nt: TGCGCCAGCAGCCAAGAATTTCGATCGAATCAGCCCCAGCATTTT